The 8 T cell receptor beta chains below all came from one sample that was sequenced in a study of blood T cell repertoires in COVID-19. Here immunoSEQ multiplex PCR was the method, and the copy in TCRdb shows in-frame clones only, minus some. The repertoire includes about 120,000 clones, 65% to 90% of them detected once, and approximately 11% sits in the top ten. The source material was peripheral blood. Every receptor here comes from a man of 80 years or more with acute or convalescent COVID-19.

This CDR3 reads CASRKQGTGELFF. As DNA, the CDR3 is TGTGCCAGCAGGAAACAGGGAACCGGGGAGCTGTTTTTT. The chain has TRBV6-6 and TRBJ2-2, with D tentatively TRBD1 (6 bases). The CDR3 is made up of 13 amino acids. V shed 6 bases and J shed 5 bases, with 10 bases lying between them. In germline, CDR1 is MNHNY, CDR2 SVGAGI (reference sequence).

The gene calls are TRBV12-5 and TRBJ2-1; D call uncertain. Germline loops: CDR1 LGHNT, CDR2 FRNRAP. The CDR3 runs to 10 residues. Trimming took 0 bases from V and 11 from J, leaving 2 bases between them. For the CDR3, the DNA is TGTGCTAGTGGTTTGGTCAAGCAGTTCTTC. Its translation: CASGLVKQFF. Full variable domain (outside the CDR3, taken from reference TRBV12-5 and TRBJ2-1): DARVTQTPRHKVTEMGQEVTMRCQPILGHNTVFWYRQTMMQGLELLAYFRNRAPLDDSGMPKDRFSAEMPDATLATLKIQPSEPRDSAVYFCASGLVKQFFGPGTRLTVL.

The DNA of the CDR3 is TGCGCCAGCAGCTTGGGGCTACAGGGGAAAAACACCGGGGAGCTGTTTTTT. Translation: CASSLGLQGKNTGELFF. The V gene is TRBV5-1, the J gene TRBJ2-2; TRBD1 agrees at 7 bases. The V segment lost 0 bases and the J segment 2 bases; nucleotides outside the gene matches: 7. CDR3 length equals 17 residues. Germline CDR1 and CDR2: SGHRS and YFSETQ. Filled out from reference TRBV5-1 and TRBJ2-2, the complete variable domain reads KAGVTQTPRYLIKTRGQQVTLSCSPISGHRSVSWYQQTPGQGLQFLFEYFSETQRNKGNFPGRFSGRQFSNSRSEMNVSTLELGDSALYLCASSLGLQGKNTGELFFGEGSRLTVL.

V and J are TRBV6-5 and TRBJ2-7; 7 positions match TRBD1. The ends lost 5 bases at V and 0 bases at J; junction bases unmatched: 4. The CDR3 is 14 amino acids. The germline CDR1 and CDR2 sequences are MNHEY and SVGAGI. The CDR3 DNA reads TGTGCCAGCAGTACGACAGGGAGCTCCTACGAGCAGTACTTC. It encodes CASSTTGSSYEQYF.

V usage is TRBV15 and J usage is TRBJ2-6, with a possible D match to TRBD1 (6 bases). This CDR3 is built from 16 residues. Per the germline V gene, CDR1 is LNHNV and CDR2 is YYDKDF (reference sequence). Trimming took 0 bases from V and 4 from J, leaving 10 bases between them. DNA for the CDR3: TGTGCCACCAGCAGAGATCTGGGGGCCGGGGCCAACGTCCTGACTTTC. As protein: CATSRDLGAGANVLTF. The complete variable domain, with remaining parts taken from reference TRBV15 and TRBJ2-6, reads DAMVIQNPRYQVTQFGKPVTLSCSQTLNHNVMYWYQQKSSQAPKLLFHYYDKDFNNEADTPDNFQSRRPNTSFCFLDIRSPGLGDTAMYLCATSRDLGAGANVLTFGAGSRLTVL.

The rearrangement uses TRBV4-3 and TRBJ1-2; weak D call: TRBD1 (5 bases). Germline CDR1 reads LGHNA; CDR2 reads YSLEER. Trimming removed 1 base at V and 3 bases at J, with 12 bases between. The CDR3 contains 15 residues. The CDR3 region is CASSQVGLGDYGYTF. As DNA, the CDR3 is TGCGCCAGCAGCCAAGTGGGACTTGGCGACTATGGCTACACCTTC.

This clone has just a few counts. V and J are TRBV18 and TRBJ1-1; D call uncertain. CDR1 is KGHSH and CDR2 is LQKENI in the germline V gene. Trimming took 5 bases from V and 4 from J, leaving 14 bases between them. The length of the CDR3 is 14 residues. The chain's CDR3 is CASSESSSPTEAFF. In nucleotides, the CDR3 is TGTGCCAGCTCAGAATCCTCTAGTCCCACTGAAGCTTTCTTT.

The chain employs TRBV7-9 and TRBJ2-3; no definite D call. V lost 8 bases and J 2 bases, leaving 14 bases between the germline ends. The CDR3 is 14 residues long. Germline V gene lookup returns CDR1 SEHNR and CDR2 FQNEAQ (reference sequence). The CDR3 bases are TGTGCCAGCGAGGAAACCCGATTCACAGATACGCAGTATTTT. This encodes CASEETRFTDTQYF.